This T cell receptor beta chain stems from a study of shared clonotypes between healthy human individuals. CDR1 and CDR2 from the germline V gene are LNHDA and SQIVND (reference sequence). The CDR3 is 15 residues long. The ends were cut back, 2 bases at V and 4 bases at J, with 12 bases in the middle. Naive CD8 cells lacked CD45RO, underwent positive selection for CCR7 and left out terminally differentiated effector memory CD45RA+ cells. The material for each subset, its genomic DNA, was split evenly across several immunoSEQ plates. The method was immunoSEQ multiplex PCR; TCRdb's version includes in-frame clones alone and lacks a portion of them. The data show under 2,000,000 clones, 85% to 95% seen once.

What was sequenced was naive CD8+ T cells sorted from blood. This chain uses TRBV19 with TRBJ1-5; D perhaps matches TRBD1 (6 bases). The receptor's source is a man between 18 and 35 years old in good health. CDR3 in amino acids: CASSIQGGGNQPQHF. The CDR3 DNA is TGTGCCAGTAGTATACAGGGAGGGGGTAATCAGCCCCAGCATTTT.